This is a list of T cell receptor beta chains from one sample in a study of shared clonotypes between healthy human individuals. Sequencing was performed with immunoSEQ multiplex PCR; in TCRdb, only in-frame clones are kept and a portion is missing. The table includes roughly 2.6 million clones, around 90% detected once. Sequenced: naive CD4+ T cells sorted from blood. The receptors originated from a young man in good health. CDR3s include the opening cysteine and the closing phenylalanine or tryptophan. A D gene is named only where the DNA matches it firmly. Rows may omit the clone size; those that give it use once, few, many or a size class.

>TRBJ2-1|TRBV4-3|.|.
TGCGCCAGCAGCCAAGATCGGGGGACCTTAGCCCCCAATGAGCAGTTCTTC
CASSQDRGTLAPNEQFF
>TRBJ2-7|TRBV19|.|.
TGTGCCAGTAGTCGATGGGGGGGCGAAAATAATGAGCAGTACTTC
CASSRWGGENNEQYF
>TRBJ2-2|TRBV11-3|TRBD1|.
TGTGCCAGCAGCCCGCAGGGGGCCGACACCGGGGAGCTGTTTTTT
CASSPQGADTGELFF
>TRBJ2-7|TRBV6-1|.|once
TGTGCCAGCAGTAATAGGGGTTACGAGCAGTACTTC
CASSNRGYEQYF
>TRBJ1-4|TRBV7-9|.|.
TGTGCCAGCAGCTTAGGGTTCTCTAATGAAAAACTGTTTTTT
CASSLGFSNEKLFF
>TRBJ2-7|TRBV6-5|.|.
TGTGCCAGCAGTTACATTGGGCCGTTGGCCGAGCAGTACTTC
CASSYIGPLAEQYF
>TRBJ2-1|TRBV19|.|.
TGTGCCAGTAGTATGGGTCTGGGGCGGCCCTACAATGAGCAGTTCTTC
CASSMGLGRPYNEQFF
>TRBJ2-2|TRBV5-1|.|.
TGCGCCAGCACGGCAGGGCCCGGGGAGCTGTTTTTT
CASTAGPGELFF
>TRBJ2-5|TRBV6-5|.|.
TGTGCCAGCAGTAGACCAGGACAGAGGATGGAGACCCAGTACTTC
CASSRPGQRMETQYF
>TRBJ2-5|TRBV5-1|TRBD1|.
TGCGCCAGCAGCTTGGTCCGGGGACAGGGGGGAGAGACCCAGTACTTC
CASSLVRGQGGETQYF
>TRBJ2-3|TRBV15|.|.
TGTGCCACCAGCAGAGGAGGGGGGACGCAGTATTTT
CATSRGGGTQYF
>TRBJ2-3|TRBV18|.|.
TGTGCCAGCTCACCCCTACCAGCTAACACAGATACGCAGTATTTT
CASSPLPANTDTQYF
>TRBJ2-5|TRBV28|.|.
TGTGCCAGCAGTTTAGTCAACCCGGGGGCCCAGTACTTC
CASSLVNPGAQYF
>TRBJ2-1|TRBV10-1|TRBD2|.
TGCGCCAGTTCCGCGGGGGGCGCCGACAATGAGCAGTTCTTC
CASSAGGADNEQFF
>TRBJ2-5|TRBV2|TRBD1|.
TGTGCCAGCAGAAGACAGGGCGAAATCCAAGAGACCCAGTACTTC
CASRRQGEIQETQYF
>TRBJ1-1|TRBV5-1|.|.
TGCGCCAGCAGCCCCGGAACAGGGTCCACTGAAGCTTTCTTT
CASSPGTGSTEAFF
>TRBJ2-6|TRBV4-1|.|.
TGCGCCAGCAGCCAAAGGCTGGGGCAGGGGACCGGCTCTGGGGCCAACGTCCTGACTTTC
CASSQRLGQGTGSGANVLTF
>TRBJ2-5|TRBV19|.|.
TGTGCCAGTAGTATATCGGGCGGCTCCTCACAAACAAAAGAAGAGACCCAGTACTTC
CASSISGGSSQTKEETQYF
>TRBJ1-6|TRBV5-1|TRBD1|.
TGCGCCAGCAGCTTGGCGGGACAGGGTTATATGGATTCACCCCTCCACTTT
CASSLAGQGYMDSPLHF
>TRBJ1-2|TRBV7-9|TRBD1|once
TGTGCCAGCAGCACCGGACAGGGCCCTTATGGCTACACCTTC
CASSTGQGPYGYTF
>TRBJ2-2|TRBV5-5|TRBD2|.
TGTGCCAGCAGCTTGCTTTCCGGGACTAGCGGGGCCGGGGAGCTGTTTTTT
CASSLLSGTSGAGELFF
>TRBJ2-1|TRBV19|.|.
TGTGCCAGTGGATTCGAGGGTTCAAGCTCCTACAATGAGCAGTTCTTC
CASGFEGSSSYNEQFF
>TRBJ2-7|TRBV5-1|.|.
TGCGCCAGCAGCTACGGGAACGACGAGCAGTACTTC
CASSYGNDEQYF
>TRBJ2-7|TRBV30|.|.
TGTGCCTGGAGTCCCCTCTTATGGTTGGGAGACCGGTCAGGCCACGAGCAGTACTTC
CAWSPLLWLGDRSGHEQYF
>TRBJ2-2|TRBV5-1|.|.
TGCGCCAGCAGCTTGGAGCCGACACAGAACACCGGGGAGCTGTTTTTT
CASSLEPTQNTGELFF
>TRBJ2-7|TRBV18|.|.
TGTGCCAGCTCACCGCCTACAGGAGGAACCTACGAGCAGTACTTC
CASSPPTGGTYEQYF
>TRBJ1-1|TRBV6-4|.|.
TGTGCCAGCAGTGACTCTGGGTCGGTGGGAGCTTTCTTT
CASSDSGSVGAFF
>TRBJ2-7|TRBV28|.|.
TGTGCCAGCAGTTTACGGCGTCGAAGTGGTAGTCACGAGCAGTACTTC
CASSLRRRSGSHEQYF
>TRBJ1-1|TRBV6-6|.|.
TGTGCCAGCAGTTACTCAGGGGGTACTGAAGCTTTCTTT
CASSYSGGTEAFF
>TRBJ1-2|TRBV5-4|.|once
TGTGCCAGCAGCTTGACAGGTTTTAACTATGGCTACACCTTC
CASSLTGFNYGYTF
>TRBJ2-2|TRBV5-4|.|.
TGTGCCAGCAGCCTAGGGACGTTCGCGAACACCGGGGAGCTGTTTTTT
CASSLGTFANTGELFF
>TRBJ2-3|TRBV6-6|.|.
TGTGCCAGCAGTTACTTGGACAAGGGGCAGTATTTT
CASSYLDKGQYF
>TRBJ2-7|TRBV6-5|TRBD1|.
TGTGCCAGCAGCCCGACCGGGACAGGAATCTACGAGCAGTACTTC
CASSPTGTGIYEQYF
>TRBJ1-6|TRBV6-5|TRBD1|.
TGTGCCAGCAGTGGGGACAGGGTCCCTACTTCACCCCTCCACTTT
CASSGDRVPTSPLHF
>TRBJ2-7|TRBV28|TRBD1|once
TGTGCCAGCACCACCCAGGACAGGGTGTCCTACGAGCAGTACTTC
CASTTQDRVSYEQYF
>TRBJ1-2|TRBV28|TRBD1|.
TGTGCCAGCCATACTCCGGGACAGGCCCAAGTTTGCACCTTC
CASHTPGQAQVCTF
>TRBJ1-4|TRBV14|.|.
TGTGCCAGCAGCCCCACCCTGACAGGTGAAAAACTGTTTTTT
CASSPTLTGEKLFF
>TRBJ1-6|TRBV6-5|.|.
TGTGCCACTAAGAGGGGGGGTAATTCACCCCTCCACTTT
CATKRGGNSPLHF